This T cell receptor (beta chain) was sequenced in a study of blood T cell repertoires in COVID-19. Across the study: Specimens from acute and convalescent COVID-19 originated in the United States, Italy and Spain.

Recruits, aged roughly 18 to 89 years, lived in 24 US areas. The study assigned cohorts using participant-reported clinical history. Donors in Cohort 3 who had recovered were those with two negative PCRs, healthcare professional clearance, or resolution of their symptoms. Sequencing used immunoSEQ multiplex PCR; TCRdb keeps in-frame clones, though not all of them. The table records about 160,000 clones, approximately 88% of them present only once. Germline CDR1 LNHDA, CDR2 SQIVND (reference sequence). Trimming left V 1 base short and J 0 bases short, with 7 bases between. The length of the CDR3 is 14 residues.

This TCR was sampled from a woman in her fifties or sixties who had recovered from COVID-19. The rearrangement links TRBV19 to TRBJ2-7; weak D call: TRBD2 (5 bases). The sequencing sample was made of PBMCs or T cells enriched from blood (not recorded which). The CDR3 loop reads CASSIGEGSYEQYF. CDR3 sequence (DNA): TGTGCCAGTAGTATAGGAGAGGGCTCCTACGAGCAGTACTTC.